This T cell receptor beta chain was sequenced for a study of shared clonotypes between healthy human individuals. As regards this clone: Its specificity is not known.

Study conclusions and caveats: Across subsets, estimated richness was generally greater for naive than for memory populations.

Germline V gives CDR1 SGHRS, CDR2 YFSETQ. The ends were cut back, 5 bases at V and 5 bases at J, with 18 bases in the middle. The CDR3 runs 15 residues. Healthy and HIV-negative, the adult donors had no recent acute infections or vaccinations. Adult Caucasians living in Nashville, Tennessee made up all of the donors. Using immunoSEQ multiplex PCR, the repertoire was profiled, and TCRdb retains in-frame clones only, with some absent. This repertoire shows approximately 1,500,000 clones, 96% found once; its top ten account for roughly 1.1%. This chain uses TRBV5-1 with TRBJ2-3; no clear D gene. The source of this sequence is a man aged 25 to 45 in good health. What was sequenced was naive CD4+ T cells sorted from blood. Specified subset: CD45RA+ positively selected. CDR3 DNA: TGCGCCAGCAGAAGCAGTCCTAATATGGGAGATACGCAGTATTTT. It is translated as CASRSSPNMGDTQYF.